This T cell receptor beta chain was identified in a study of blood T cell repertoires in COVID-19 (TCRdb year 2020). About the full investigation: The collaborator samples originated in the United States, Italy and Spain and spanned the acute and convalescent phases of COVID-19. The prospective study material was composed of cDNA or gDNA derived from T cells, B-cell-depleted T cells, or PBMCs. Samples came from the ongoing ImmuneRACE study (first 160 participants) plus 1,254 subjects from 6 global collaborators. Where available, HLA class I and class II types were obtained from metadata supplied by the sample provider rather than from assay-based typing. Deeply sampled blood TCRbeta repertoires from subjects exposed to, actively infected with, or recovered from COVID-19 were included in the dataset. Sample metadata almost always included a de-identified subject ID, COVID-19 status, age in years and sex. The repertoires were made available in a free public database intended to serve as a resource for research on the immune response to SARS-CoV-2.

General findings and caveats noted by the study authors: The quantity of clinical and demographic metadata differed by source and by participant and was supplied without curation.

In Seattle, one collaborating source enrolled patients while the infection was active and tracked those patients longitudinally over the course of disease. Collaborating institutions collected whole blood in K2EDTA tubes following their own protocols. For TCRbeta analysis, collaborators shipped samples as frozen whole blood, isolated PBMCs, or DNA extracted from either of those sample types. TCRbeta CDR3 regions were amplified from genomic DNA by means of the immunoSEQ Assay, a bias-controlled multiplex PCR. The original pipeline was this. The number of nucleated cells in each sample was estimated from the amplification of reference gene primers within the assay. Sequence reads were collapsed and filtered to measure the absolute abundance of every unique TCRbeta CDR3 rearrangement. For each sample, productive Simpson clonality was calculated as the square root of Simpson's diversity index across productive rearrangements. TCRdb carries this immuneACCESS record with in-frame sequences only. Its versions omit some clonotypes, under half of them owing to an unresolved V gene in the studies checked, with the rest unexplained. D and trimming come from the DNA, and the V and J calls and clone size come from that table. A total of approximately 170,000 clones appear in this sample, approximately 91% of them only once. The leading ten clones occupy around 5% of the sample.

This clone occurred once. It lacks a known antigen. No much larger clone exists at a distance of one base, and base qualities are not known. The junction shows trimming of 10 bases on V and 8 bases on J, plus 12 bases between the germline ends. Inclusive of the bounding cysteine and phenylalanine, the CDR3 is 11 residues long. Only the CDR3 region is kept as DNA, spanning 33 bases read in frame from base 1. CDR1 and CDR2, looked up from the germline V gene, are KGHSH and LQKENI. The specimen sequenced was peripheral blood. Recombination joined TRBV18 with TRBJ2-1; TRBD1 is a weak D gene call, 5 bases matching. This clonotype was sampled from a man aged 18 to 35 with COVID-19, enrolled during active disease. In nucleotides, the sequence is TGTGCCACCGCCCTAGGGGATGAGCAGTTCTTC. Its translation is CATALGDEQFF.